The next 4 T cell receptor beta chains were all read from a single sample in a study of blood T cell repertoires in COVID-19. Clones were read by immunoSEQ multiplex PCR, and TCRdb kept only the in-frame ones, dropping some. The sample includes around 130,000 clones, 75% to 90% of them seen just once. Sequenced material: peripheral blood. These receptors were taken from a man between 65 and 85 years old with active or convalescent COVID-19.

The genes are TRBV28 and TRBJ1-1; 8 positions match TRBD1. CDR1 and CDR2 (germline): MDHEN, SYDVKM. V lost 2 bases to trimming and J lost 0 bases; unmatched junction nucleotides: 11. CDR3 size: 18 residues. CDR3 residues: CASSLSPGGRAMNTEAFF. DNA for the CDR3: TGTGCCAGCAGTTTAAGTCCAGGGGGCCGGGCCATGAACACTGAAGCTTTCTTT. The whole variable domain, remainder taken from reference TRBV28 and TRBJ1-1, is DVKVTQSSRYLVKRTGEKVFLECVQDMDHENMFWYRQDPGLGLRLIYFSYDVKMKEKGDIPEGYSVSREKKERFSLILESASTNQTSMYLCASSLSPGGRAMNTEAFFGQGTRLTVV.

The sample holds one count of this clone. The CDR3: CASTLAGVAEQYF. The CDR3 DNA follows: TGTGCCAGCACACTAGCGGGAGTCGCCGAGCAGTACTTC. This chain connects TRBV14 to TRBJ2-7; 11 bases map to TRBD2. CDR3 length equals 13 residues. CDR1 and CDR2 from the germline V gene are SGHDN and FVKESK. Germline trimming cut 7 bases from V and 6 bases from J; bases unmatched to any gene: 5.

The chain uses TRBV28 and TRBJ1-2; no definite D call. Trimming took off 2 bases at V and 2 bases at J, with 3 bases between the two ends. The CDR3 has 12 residues. CDR1 is MDHEN and CDR2 is SYDVKM in the germline V gene. CDR3 coding DNA: TGTGCCAGCAGTTTAAGCAACTATGGCTACACCTTC. Protein product: CASSLSNYGYTF.

This chain links TRBV5-4 with TRBJ2-2; 11 bases are shared with TRBD1. CDR1 is SGHNT, CDR2 YYREEE, per germline (reference sequence). The CDR3 is 16 amino acids. The V gene end was trimmed by 3 bases and the J gene end by 0 bases; junction bases not matched to a gene: 1. The CDR3 DNA sequence: TGTGCCAGCAGCTGGGGACAGGGGGCGAACACCGGGGAGCTGTTTTTT. Translation gives CASSWGQGANTGELFF.